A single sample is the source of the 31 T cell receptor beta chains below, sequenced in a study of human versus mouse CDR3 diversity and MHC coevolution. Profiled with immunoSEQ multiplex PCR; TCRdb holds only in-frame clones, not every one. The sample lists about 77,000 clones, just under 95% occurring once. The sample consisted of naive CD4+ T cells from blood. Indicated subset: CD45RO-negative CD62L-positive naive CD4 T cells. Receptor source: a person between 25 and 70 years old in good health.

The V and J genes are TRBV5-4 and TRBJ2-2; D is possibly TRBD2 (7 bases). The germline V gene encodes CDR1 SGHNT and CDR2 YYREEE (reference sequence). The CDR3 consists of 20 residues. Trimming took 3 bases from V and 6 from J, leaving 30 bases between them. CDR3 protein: CASSSSRGGPVGGPSGELFF. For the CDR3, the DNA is TGTGCCAGCAGCTCCTCCCGGGGTGGCCCGGTGGGGGGGCCGTCCGGGGAGCTGTTTTTT.

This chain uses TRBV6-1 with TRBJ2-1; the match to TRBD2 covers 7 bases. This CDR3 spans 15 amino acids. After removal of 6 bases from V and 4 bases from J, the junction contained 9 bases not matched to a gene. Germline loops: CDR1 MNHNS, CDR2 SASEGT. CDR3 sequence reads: CASREGPAGYNEQFF. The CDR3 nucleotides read TGTGCCAGCAGGGAGGGGCCAGCGGGATACAATGAGCAGTTCTTC.

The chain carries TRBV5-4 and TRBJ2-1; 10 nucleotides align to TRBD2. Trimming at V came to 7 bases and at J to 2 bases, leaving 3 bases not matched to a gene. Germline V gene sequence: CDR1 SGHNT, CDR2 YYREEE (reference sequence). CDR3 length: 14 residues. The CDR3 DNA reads TGTGCCAGCCAAACTAGCGGGACCTACAATGAGCAGTTCTTC. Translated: CASQTSGTYNEQFF.

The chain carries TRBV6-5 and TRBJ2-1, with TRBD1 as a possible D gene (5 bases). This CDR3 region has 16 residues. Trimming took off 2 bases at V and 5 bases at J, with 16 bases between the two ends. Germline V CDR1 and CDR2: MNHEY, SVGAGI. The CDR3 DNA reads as TGTGCCAGCAGTTACCGGGCAGGGCGCCACCACAATGAGCAGTTCTTC. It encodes CASSYRAGRHHNEQFF.

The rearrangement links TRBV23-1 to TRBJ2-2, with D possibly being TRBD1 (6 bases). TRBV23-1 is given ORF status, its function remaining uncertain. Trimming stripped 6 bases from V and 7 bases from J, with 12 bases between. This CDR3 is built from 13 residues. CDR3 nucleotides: TGCGCCAGCAGATTTAACAGGGACGGGGAGCTGTTTTTT. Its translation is CASRFNRDGELFF.

CDR3 loop: CASSELAVKAGVGTQYF. The CDR3 DNA reads as TGTGCCAGCAGTGAATTAGCGGTTAAGGCGGGCGTGGGGACCCAGTACTTC. The rearrangement links TRBV6-1 to TRBJ2-5, with TRBD2 as a possible D gene (6 bases). V lost 2 bases and J 7 bases, leaving 23 bases between the germline ends. The CDR3 is made up of 17 amino acids. Germline V lookup: CDR1 MNHNS, CDR2 SASEGT.

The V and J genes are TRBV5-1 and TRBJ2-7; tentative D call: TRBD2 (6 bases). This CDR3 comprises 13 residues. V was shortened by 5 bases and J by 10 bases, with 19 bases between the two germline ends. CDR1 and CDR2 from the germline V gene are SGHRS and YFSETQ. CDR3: CASSEVGLHIQYF. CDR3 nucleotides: TGCGCCAGCAGTGAAGTGGGACTCCATATCCAGTACTTC.

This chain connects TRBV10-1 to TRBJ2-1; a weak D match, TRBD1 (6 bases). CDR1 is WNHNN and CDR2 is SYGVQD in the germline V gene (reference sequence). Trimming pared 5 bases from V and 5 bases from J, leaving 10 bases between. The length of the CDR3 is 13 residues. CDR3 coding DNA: TGCGCCAGCAGTACAGGGCTCAACAATGAGCAGTTCTTC. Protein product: CASSTGLNNEQFF.

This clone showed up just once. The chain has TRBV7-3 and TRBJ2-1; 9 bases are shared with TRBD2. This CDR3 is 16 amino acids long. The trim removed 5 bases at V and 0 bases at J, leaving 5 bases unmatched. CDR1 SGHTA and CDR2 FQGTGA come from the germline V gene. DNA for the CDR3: TGTGCCAGCAGCGCGGGGGGGGGAATCTCCTACAATGAGCAGTTCTTC. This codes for CASSAGGGISYNEQFF.

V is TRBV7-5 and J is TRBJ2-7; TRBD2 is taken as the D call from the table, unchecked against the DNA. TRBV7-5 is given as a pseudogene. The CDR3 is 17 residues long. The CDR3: CVRSSQERRGSVYEQYF. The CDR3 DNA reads TGTGTCAGAAGCTCTCAGGAGCGGAGGGGTTCCGTCTACGAGCAGTACTTC.

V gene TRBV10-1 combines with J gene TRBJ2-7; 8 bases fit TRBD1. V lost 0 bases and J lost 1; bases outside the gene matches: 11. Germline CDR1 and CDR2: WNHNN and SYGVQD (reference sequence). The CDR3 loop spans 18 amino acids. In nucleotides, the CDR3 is TGCGCCAGCAGTGAGTCGAAGGTGGCAGGGGGCACATCCTACGAGCAGTACTTC. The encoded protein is CASSESKVAGGTSYEQYF.

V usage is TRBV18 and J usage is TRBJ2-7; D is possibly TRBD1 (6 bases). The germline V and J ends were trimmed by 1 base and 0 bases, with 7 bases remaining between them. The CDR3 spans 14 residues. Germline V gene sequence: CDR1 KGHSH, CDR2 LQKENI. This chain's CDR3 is CASSPRDISYEQYF. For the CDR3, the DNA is TGTGCCAGCTCACCACGGGACATCTCCTACGAGCAGTACTTC.

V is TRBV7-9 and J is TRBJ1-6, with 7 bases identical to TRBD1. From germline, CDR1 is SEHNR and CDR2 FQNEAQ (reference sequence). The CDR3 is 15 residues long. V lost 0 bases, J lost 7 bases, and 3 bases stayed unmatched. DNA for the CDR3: TGTGCCAGCAGCTTAGCCGAGACAGGGAATTCACCCCTCCACTTT. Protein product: CASSLAETGNSPLHF.

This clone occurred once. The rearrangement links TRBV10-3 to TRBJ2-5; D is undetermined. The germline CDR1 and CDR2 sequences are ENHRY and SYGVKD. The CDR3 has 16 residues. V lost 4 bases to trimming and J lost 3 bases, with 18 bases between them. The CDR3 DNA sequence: TGTGCCATCAGTGCGCGTGGAAGCGCCCCAGAAGAGACCCAGTACTTC. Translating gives CAISARGSAPEETQYF.

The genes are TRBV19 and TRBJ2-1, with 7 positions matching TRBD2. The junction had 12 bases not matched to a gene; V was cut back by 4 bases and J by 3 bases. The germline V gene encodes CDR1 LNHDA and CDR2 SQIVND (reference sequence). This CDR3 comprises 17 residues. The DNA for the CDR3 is TGTGCCAGTAGTAAAGCCATTGGGCGGGAGTTCTACAATGAGCAGTTCTTC. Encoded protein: CASSKAIGREFYNEQFF.

Here the CDR3 reads CASSQAGISGGPTDTQYF. DNA of the CDR3: TGTGCCAGCAGCCAAGCTGGTATATCAGGGGGGCCTACAGATACGCAGTATTTT. The V call is TRBV4-2, the J call TRBJ2-3; the D gene is possibly TRBD1 (7 bases). Trimming took off 1 base at V and 3 bases at J, with 20 bases between the two ends. CDR1 is LGHNA, CDR2 YNFKEQ, per germline. The CDR3 runs 18 residues.

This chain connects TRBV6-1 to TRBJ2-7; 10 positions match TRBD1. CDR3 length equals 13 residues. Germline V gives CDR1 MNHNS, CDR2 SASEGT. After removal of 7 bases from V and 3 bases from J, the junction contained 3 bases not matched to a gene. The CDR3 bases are TGTGCCAGCATGGGACAGGGGATCTACGAGCAGTACTTC. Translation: CASMGQGIYEQYF.

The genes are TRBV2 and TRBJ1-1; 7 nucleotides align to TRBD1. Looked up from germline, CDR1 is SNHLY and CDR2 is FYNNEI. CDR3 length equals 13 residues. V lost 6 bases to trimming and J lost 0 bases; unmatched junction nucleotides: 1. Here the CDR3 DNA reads TGTGCCAGCAGGGGACAGATGAACACTGAAGCTTTCTTT. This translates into CASRGQMNTEAFF. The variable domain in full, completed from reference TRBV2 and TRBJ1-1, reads EPEVTQTPSHQVTQMGQEVILRCVPISNHLYFYWYRQILGQKVEFLVSFYNNEISEKSEIFDDQFSVERPDGSNFTLKIRSTKLEDSAMYFCASRGQMNTEAFFGQGTRLTVV.

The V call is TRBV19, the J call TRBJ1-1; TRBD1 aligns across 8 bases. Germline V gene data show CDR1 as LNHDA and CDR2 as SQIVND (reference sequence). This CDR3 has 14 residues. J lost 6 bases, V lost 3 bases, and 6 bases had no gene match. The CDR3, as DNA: TGTGCCAGTAGTATCGGACAGGGTAAGCCTGAAGCTTTCTTT. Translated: CASSIGQGKPEAFF.

CDR3 DNA: TGCGCCAGCAGCCCTGGACAGGCGAACACTGAAGCTTTCTTT. Its translation is CASSPGQANTEAFF. The chain carries TRBV5-1 and TRBJ1-1; 7 bases align to TRBD1. Germline V gives CDR1 SGHRS, CDR2 YFSETQ. Germline trimming cut 4 bases from V and 1 base from J; bases unmatched to any gene: 4. CDR3 size: 14 residues.

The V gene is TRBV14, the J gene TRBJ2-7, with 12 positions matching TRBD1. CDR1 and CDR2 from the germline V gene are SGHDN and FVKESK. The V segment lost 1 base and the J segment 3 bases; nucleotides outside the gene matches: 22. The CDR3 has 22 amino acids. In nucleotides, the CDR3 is TGTGCCAGCAGCCAAGGCCGCACGGGACAGGGGGCAATCCGCAGACACAGCTACGAGCAGTACTTC. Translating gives CASSQGRTGQGAIRRHSYEQYF. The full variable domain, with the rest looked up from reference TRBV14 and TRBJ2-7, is EAGVTQFPSHSVIEKGQTVTLRCDPISGHDNLYWYRRVMGKEIKFLLHFVKESKQDESGMPNNRFLAERTGGTYSTLKVQPAELEDSGVYFCASSQGRTGQGAIRRHSYEQYFGPGTRLTVT.

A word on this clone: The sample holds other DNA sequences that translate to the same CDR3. CDR3 nucleotides: TGTGCCAGCTCACCACAACAGGGGGCACAGACTGAAGCTTTCTTT. Residues: CASSPQQGAQTEAFF. The J gene is TRBJ1-1, the V gene TRBV18, with 9 bases aligning to TRBD1. Germline values: CDR1 KGHSH, CDR2 LQKENI. The CDR3 has 15 residues. The J segment lost 5 bases and the V segment lost 1 base, leaving 5 bases of the junction unmatched.

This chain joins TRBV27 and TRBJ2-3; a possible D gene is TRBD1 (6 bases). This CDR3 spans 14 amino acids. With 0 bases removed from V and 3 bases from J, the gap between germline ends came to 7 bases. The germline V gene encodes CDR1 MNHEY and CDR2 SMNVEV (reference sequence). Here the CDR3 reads CASSLSRGTDTQYF. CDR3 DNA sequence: TGTGCCAGCAGTTTATCGAGGGGGACAGATACGCAGTATTTT.

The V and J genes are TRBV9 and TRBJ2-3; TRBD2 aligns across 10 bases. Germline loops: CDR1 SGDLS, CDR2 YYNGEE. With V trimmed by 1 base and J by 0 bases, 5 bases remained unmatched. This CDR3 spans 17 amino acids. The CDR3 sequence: CASSVTHSGGSTDTQYF. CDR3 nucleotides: TGTGCCAGCAGCGTAACTCATAGCGGGGGGAGCACAGATACGCAGTATTTT.

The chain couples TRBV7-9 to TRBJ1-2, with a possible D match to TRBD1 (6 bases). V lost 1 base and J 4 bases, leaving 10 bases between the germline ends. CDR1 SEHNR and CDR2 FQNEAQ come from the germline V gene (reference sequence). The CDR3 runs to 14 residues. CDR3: CASSLGTASYGYTF. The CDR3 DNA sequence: TGTGCCAGCAGCTTAGGGACAGCCTCCTATGGCTACACCTTC.

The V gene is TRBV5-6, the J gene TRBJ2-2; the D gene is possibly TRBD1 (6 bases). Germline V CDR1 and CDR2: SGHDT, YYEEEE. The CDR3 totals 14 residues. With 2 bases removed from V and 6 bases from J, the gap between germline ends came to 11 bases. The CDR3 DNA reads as TGTGCCAGCAGCTTAGGGGACAAGTCCGGGGAGCTGTTTTTT. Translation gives CASSLGDKSGELFF.

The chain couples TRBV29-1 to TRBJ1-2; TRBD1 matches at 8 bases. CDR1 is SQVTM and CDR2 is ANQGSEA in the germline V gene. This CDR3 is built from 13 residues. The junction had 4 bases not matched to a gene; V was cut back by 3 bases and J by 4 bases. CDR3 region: CSVDPQGGYGYTF. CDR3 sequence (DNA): TGCAGCGTTGACCCACAGGGGGGCTATGGCTACACCTTC.

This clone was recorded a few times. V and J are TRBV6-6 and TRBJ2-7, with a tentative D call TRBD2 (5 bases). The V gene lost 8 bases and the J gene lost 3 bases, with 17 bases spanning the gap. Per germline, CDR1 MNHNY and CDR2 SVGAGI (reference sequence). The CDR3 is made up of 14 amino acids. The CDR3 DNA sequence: TGTGCCAGCCGAGACCAGACGGGGAACTACGAGCAGTACTTC. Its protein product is CASRDQTGNYEQYF.

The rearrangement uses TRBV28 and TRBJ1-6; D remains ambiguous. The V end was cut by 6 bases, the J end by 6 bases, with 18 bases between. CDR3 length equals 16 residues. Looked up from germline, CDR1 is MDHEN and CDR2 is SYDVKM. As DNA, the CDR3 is TGTGCCAGCAGCTCGATTGCCGGGGTACGTAATTCACCCCTCCACTTT. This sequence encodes CASSSIAGVRNSPLHF.

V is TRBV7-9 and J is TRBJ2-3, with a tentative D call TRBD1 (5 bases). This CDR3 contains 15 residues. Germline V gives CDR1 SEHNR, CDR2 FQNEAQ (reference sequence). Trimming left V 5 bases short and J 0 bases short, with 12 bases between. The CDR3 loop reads CASSHGQGSTDTQYF. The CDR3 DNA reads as TGTGCCAGCAGCCACGGACAAGGTAGCACAGATACGCAGTATTTT.

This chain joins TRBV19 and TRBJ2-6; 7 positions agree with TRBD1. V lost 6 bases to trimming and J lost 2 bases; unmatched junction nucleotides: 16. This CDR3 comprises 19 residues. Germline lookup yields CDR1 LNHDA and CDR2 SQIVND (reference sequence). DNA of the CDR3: TGTGCCAGTAGCGCCTTGACAGGGTGGGTGCAGACTGGGGCCAACGTCCTGACTTTC. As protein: CASSALTGWVQTGANVLTF. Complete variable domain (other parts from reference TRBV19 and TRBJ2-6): DGGITQSPKYLFRKEGQNVTLSCEQNLNHDAMYWYRQDPGQGLRLIYYSQIVNDFQKGDIAEGYSVSREKKESFPLTVTSAQKNPTAFYLCASSALTGWVQTGANVLTFGAGSRLTVL.